This T cell receptor beta chain was identified in a study of patients and donors after allogeneic stem cell transplantation. This clonotype was picked up many times. The ends were cut back, 6 bases at V and 3 bases at J, with 8 bases in the middle. The CDR3 has 12 residues. TCRdb used MiXCR to reprocess the RT-PCR reads, holding one entry per CDR3 protein. The top ten hold about 2.8% of the sample, which has about 87,000 distinct CDR3 sequences, roughly 5.2% seen once. The chain joins TRBV12-3 or TRBV12-4 to TRBJ1-1, with no clear D. Sample: blood, either unsorted or a sorted T cell fraction (not recorded which). The TCR was taken from a human donor who was either an allogeneic HSCT recipient or a stem cell or donor lymphocyte infusion donor (not recorded which). It is not recorded whose cells these are; they may come from a transplant donor. The CDR3 spells CASSWSYTEAFF. The DNA for the CDR3 is TGTGCCAGCAGCTGGAGTTACACTGAAGCTTTCTTT.